Each of the 21 T cell receptor beta chains below was sequenced from the same sample in a study of beta chain features in type 1 diabetes. Their specific antigens are unknown. Study results and limitations: For Type 1 diabetes patients, all four CD4+ subsets carried TCRB CDR3s that were moderately but significantly shorter.

Investigators reverse transcribed all isolated RNA, so they sequenced expressed TCRB transcripts. The method was immunoSEQ multiplex PCR; TCRdb's version includes in-frame clones alone and lacks a portion of them. The data hold approximately 170,000 clones, with approximately 8.1% observed a single time. The sequencing input was central memory CD4+ T cells from blood. The receptors derive from a young man with type 1 diabetes.

This clone was detected only a few times. This chain joins TRBV27 and TRBJ2-5; D may be TRBD2 (5 bases). The ends were cut back, 0 bases at V and 5 bases at J, with 7 bases in the middle. The germline V gene encodes CDR1 MNHEY and CDR2 SMNVEV (reference sequence). The CDR3 consists of 13 residues. The CDR3 DNA follows: TGTGCCAGCAGTTTATCTTTAGCGGAGACCCAGTACTTC. It translates to CASSLSLAETQYF.

V gene TRBV18 combines with J gene TRBJ2-3; TRBD2 matches at 12 bases. Germline CDR1 is KGHSH and CDR2 is LQKENI. CDR3 length: 16 amino acids. With 4 bases clipped from V and 0 bases from J, the junction kept 2 bases outside the gene matches. The CDR3 DNA reads TGTGCCAGCTCACTCGGACTAGCGGGAAGCACAGATACGCAGTATTTT. Amino acid sequence: CASSLGLAGSTDTQYF. The entire variable domain, with the rest obtained from reference TRBV18 and TRBJ2-3, is as follows: NAGVMQNPRHLVRRRGQEARLRCSPMKGHSHVYWYRQLPEEGLKFMVYLQKENIIDESGMPKERFSAEFPKEGPSILRIQQVVRGDSAAYFCASSLGLAGSTDTQYFGPGTRLTVL.

The rearrangement uses TRBV27 and TRBJ2-7; 9 nucleotides align to TRBD2. Unmatched junction bases numbered 5, after V lost 6 bases and J lost 2 bases. The CDR3 has 14 residues. Germline V gives CDR1 MNHEY, CDR2 SMNVEV (reference sequence). In DNA form, the CDR3 reads TGTGCCAGCAGCTCGGCGGGAGGGCCCTACGAGCAGTACTTC. It specifies CASSSAGGPYEQYF.

This clone was found many times. This chain connects TRBV18 to TRBJ2-1, with 8 bases fitting TRBD1. Germline assignment: CDR1 KGHSH and CDR2 LQKENI. The CDR3 sequence is 13 residues long. With V trimmed by 6 bases and J by 7 bases, 5 bases remained unmatched. Here the CDR3 reads CASSTGADNEQFF. CDR3 sequence (DNA): TGTGCCAGCTCGACAGGGGCGGATAATGAGCAGTTCTTC. Full variable domain (rest looked up from reference TRBV18 and TRBJ2-1): NAGVMQNPRHLVRRRGQEARLRCSPMKGHSHVYWYRQLPEEGLKFMVYLQKENIIDESGMPKERFSAEFPKEGPSILRIQQVVRGDSAAYFCASSTGADNEQFFGPGTRLTVL.

This clone appeared a few times. The rearrangement links TRBV2 to TRBJ1-2, with TRBD1 matching over 9 bases. The CDR3 sequence is 18 residues long. CDR1 is SNHLY, CDR2 FYNNEI, per germline. Trimming at V came to 2 bases and at J to 1 base, leaving 11 bases not matched to a gene. The CDR3 region has the DNA TGTGCCAGCAGTGAACCCCCGGGACAGGGTCAGGATAACTATGGCTACACCTTC. Protein sequence: CASSEPPGQGQDNYGYTF. Complete variable domain (other parts from reference TRBV2 and TRBJ1-2): EPEVTQTPSHQVTQMGQEVILRCVPISNHLYFYWYRQILGQKVEFLVSFYNNEISEKSEIFDDQFSVERPDGSNFTLKIRSTKLEDSAMYFCASSEPPGQGQDNYGYTFGSGTRLTVV.

This clone was seen a handful of times. V and J are TRBV5-1 and TRBJ2-3; D remains unclear. Deletions cut 4 bases from V and 6 bases from J, with 12 bases between. CDR1 and CDR2 from the germline V gene are SGHRS and YFSETQ. The CDR3 runs to 13 residues. CDR3 DNA: TGCGCCAGCAGCGTGGCCCTGCAGGATACGCAGTATTTT. Its protein is CASSVALQDTQYF.

Only a few counts were recorded for this clone. V and J are TRBV5-1 and TRBJ2-3; perhaps TRBD2 as D (6 bases). This CDR3 has 16 residues. Germline CDR1 SGHRS, CDR2 YFSETQ. V was pared by 4 bases and J by 2 bases, with 17 bases between. CDR3 residues: CASSPRDGAVTDTQYF. CDR3 nucleotides: TGCGCCAGCAGCCCGCGGGACGGCGCCGTCACAGATACGCAGTATTTT.

The rearrangement uses TRBV18 and TRBJ1-2; TRBD1 matches 7 bases. Germline V CDR1 and CDR2: KGHSH, LQKENI. The trim removed 3 bases at V and 6 bases at J, leaving 13 bases unmatched. The CDR3 has 16 amino acids. The CDR3 region has the DNA TGTGCCAGCTCACCCCTCAGGGGGGCCGGCCTTGATGGCTACACCTTC. It specifies CASSPLRGAGLDGYTF.

The chain carries TRBV19 and TRBJ1-1; D not resolved. CDR1 and CDR2 from the germline V gene are LNHDA and SQIVND (reference sequence). V was cut by 1 base and J by 5 bases, with 14 bases left in between. CDR3 length: 15 residues. CDR3 region: CASSIVGVGETEAFF. The DNA for the CDR3 is TGTGCCAGTAGTATAGTCGGGGTCGGTGAGACTGAAGCTTTCTTT. Supplemented by reference TRBV19 and TRBJ1-1, the full variable domain reads DGGITQSPKYLFRKEGQNVTLSCEQNLNHDAMYWYRQDPGQGLRLIYYSQIVNDFQKGDIAEGYSVSREKKESFPLTVTSAQKNPTAFYLCASSIVGVGETEAFFGQGTRLTVV.

This clone came up a few times. CDR3 bases: TGTGCCAGCAGTTACGGGGGACATAATGAGCAGTTCTTC. This gives the protein CASSYGGHNEQFF. The rearrangement links TRBV6-6 to TRBJ2-1; a possible D gene is TRBD1 (6 bases). Between the trimmed V and J ends, which lost 2 bases and 7 bases, there was a span of 9 bases. The CDR3 is 13 residues long. Looked up from germline, CDR1 is MNHNY and CDR2 is SVGAGI (reference sequence).

This clone was seen only a few times. V usage is TRBV30 and J usage is TRBJ1-1; D is ambiguous. The CDR3 totals 13 residues. Per the germline V gene, CDR1 is GTSNPN and CDR2 is SVGIG (reference sequence). Trimming stripped 3 bases from V and 4 bases from J, with 12 bases between. In DNA, the CDR3 is TGTGCCTGGAGGCGGTTTCAGTCCACTGAAGCTTTCTTT. It encodes CAWRRFQSTEAFF.

A few counts support this clone. The chain is built from TRBV6-6 and TRBJ1-6; 8 positions match TRBD1. Germline CDR1 and CDR2: MNHNY and SVGAGI (reference sequence). V dropped 6 bases and J dropped 14; count of bases not matched to a gene: 6. This CDR3 is built from 12 residues. The CDR3 DNA follows: TGTGCCAGCAGGGGACAGGAAGGGTCCCTCCACTTT. Protein product: CASRGQEGSLHF.

The genes are TRBV9 and TRBJ2-7; D is perhaps TRBD1 (5 bases). Trimming took off 0 bases at V and 6 bases at J, with 13 bases between the two ends. The germline CDR1 and CDR2 sequences are SGDLS and YYNGEE. The CDR3 runs to 14 residues. CDR3 in amino acids: CASSVELGVREQYF. In nucleotides, the CDR3 is TGTGCCAGCAGCGTAGAGTTAGGGGTACGCGAGCAGTACTTC.

The V and J genes are TRBV7-2 and TRBJ2-3; D not resolved. Per germline, CDR1 SGHTA and CDR2 FQGNSA. This CDR3 has 14 amino acids. Trimming removed 4 bases at V and 1 base at J, with 9 bases between. CDR3 coding DNA: TGTGCCAGCAGCTACGTCGGAGGCACAGATACGCAGTATTTT. Translating it yields CASSYVGGTDTQYF.

V usage is TRBV7-2 and J usage is TRBJ2-5, with D perhaps matching TRBD1 (5 bases). Germline CDR1 reads SGHTA; CDR2 reads FQGNSA. The CDR3 has 15 amino acids. V shed 7 bases and J shed 4 bases, with 19 bases lying between them. DNA for the CDR3: TGTGCCAGCACCCCCGGGTCGGCAGGGATAGAGACCCAGTACTTC. Translating gives CASTPGSAGIETQYF.

In DNA form, the CDR3 reads TGTGCCAGCAGCCCGACAGGGGGTTCGGGTACGCAGTATTTT. Translation gives CASSPTGGSGTQYF. This rearrangement joins TRBV7-2 to TRBJ2-3; TRBD1 aligns across 9 bases. Germline CDR1 is SGHTA and CDR2 is FQGNSA. Trimming removed 5 bases from V and 8 bases from J; junction bases left unmatched: 8. The CDR3 has 14 residues.

The chain is built from TRBV29-1 and TRBJ1-3, with D possibly TRBD1 on 5 matching bases. V lost 4 bases to trimming and J lost 0 bases, with 13 bases between them. Looked up from germline, CDR1 is SQVTM and CDR2 is ANQGSEA. The CDR3 extends over 15 amino acids. CDR3 in DNA: TGCAGCGTTGTCGGAGGGGATTACTCTGGAAACACCATATATTTT. Protein sequence: CSVVGGDYSGNTIYF.

This clone appeared a few times. The chain employs TRBV27 and TRBJ1-1; D is undetermined. CDR3 length: 12 residues. The V and J ends lost 2 bases and 11 bases respectively, with 12 bases between them. Germline CDR1 MNHEY, CDR2 SMNVEV (reference sequence). In nucleotides, the CDR3 is TGTGCCAGCAGTTTAGGTGTCCCGGGGGCTTTCTTT. The encoded protein is CASSLGVPGAFF.

This clone was detected a few times. The genes are TRBV28 and TRBJ2-1, with D perhaps matching TRBD2 (5 bases). V dropped 9 bases and J dropped 10 bases, with 16 bases sitting between them. The germline CDR1 and CDR2 sequences are MDHEN and SYDVKM. This CDR3 is 12 amino acids long. CDR3 residues: CASRRLGKEQFF. In nucleotides, the CDR3 is TGTGCCAGTCGGAGGTTGGGAAAGGAGCAGTTCTTC.

The V gene is TRBV5-4, the J gene TRBJ2-5, with 9 positions matching TRBD2. The CDR3 extends over 13 amino acids. Trimming took 3 bases from V and 5 from J; bases not matched to a gene: 2. Germline-derived CDR1 and CDR2 are SGHNT and YYREEE (reference sequence). The CDR3 nucleotides read TGTGCCAGCAGCTCAGCGGGAGGTGAGACCCAGTACTTC. Protein sequence: CASSSAGGETQYF.

The rearrangement links TRBV4-2 to TRBJ2-1; tentative D call: TRBD1 (5 bases). The CDR3 contains 16 residues. Germline V lookup: CDR1 LGHNA, CDR2 YNFKEQ. V dropped 4 bases and J dropped 7 bases, with 20 bases sitting between them. The DNA of the CDR3 is TGTGCCAGCAGCCGCGAAGCGCAGGGTGCCATTAATGAGCAGTTCTTC. Translating it yields CASSREAQGAINEQFF.